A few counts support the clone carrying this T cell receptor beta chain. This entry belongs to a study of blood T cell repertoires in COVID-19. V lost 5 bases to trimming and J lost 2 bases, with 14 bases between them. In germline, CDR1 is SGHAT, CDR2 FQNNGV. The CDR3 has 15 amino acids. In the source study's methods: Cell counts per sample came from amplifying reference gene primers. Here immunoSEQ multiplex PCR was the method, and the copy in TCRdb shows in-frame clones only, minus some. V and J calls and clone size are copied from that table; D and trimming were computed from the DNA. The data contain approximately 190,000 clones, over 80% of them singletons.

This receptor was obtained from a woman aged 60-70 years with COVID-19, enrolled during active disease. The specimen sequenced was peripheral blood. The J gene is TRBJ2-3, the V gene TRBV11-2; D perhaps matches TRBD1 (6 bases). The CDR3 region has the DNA TGTGCCAGCAGCCAAGTGACAGGTATCACAGATACGCAGTATTTT. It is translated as CASSQVTGITDTQYF.